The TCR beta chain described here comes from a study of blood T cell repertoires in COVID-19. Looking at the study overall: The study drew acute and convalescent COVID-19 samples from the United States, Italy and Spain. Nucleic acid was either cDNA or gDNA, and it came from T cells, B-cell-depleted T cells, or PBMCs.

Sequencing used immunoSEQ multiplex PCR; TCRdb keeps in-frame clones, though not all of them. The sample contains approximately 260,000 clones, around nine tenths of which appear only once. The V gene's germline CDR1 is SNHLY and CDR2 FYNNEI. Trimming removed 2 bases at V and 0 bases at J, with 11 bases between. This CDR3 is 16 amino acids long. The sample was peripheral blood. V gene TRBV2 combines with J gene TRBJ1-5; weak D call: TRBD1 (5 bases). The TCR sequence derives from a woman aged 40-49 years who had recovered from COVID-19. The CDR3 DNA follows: TGTGCCAGCAGTGAACAGGGTTGGGATAGCAATCAGCCCCAGCATTTT. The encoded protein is CASSEQGWDSNQPQHF.